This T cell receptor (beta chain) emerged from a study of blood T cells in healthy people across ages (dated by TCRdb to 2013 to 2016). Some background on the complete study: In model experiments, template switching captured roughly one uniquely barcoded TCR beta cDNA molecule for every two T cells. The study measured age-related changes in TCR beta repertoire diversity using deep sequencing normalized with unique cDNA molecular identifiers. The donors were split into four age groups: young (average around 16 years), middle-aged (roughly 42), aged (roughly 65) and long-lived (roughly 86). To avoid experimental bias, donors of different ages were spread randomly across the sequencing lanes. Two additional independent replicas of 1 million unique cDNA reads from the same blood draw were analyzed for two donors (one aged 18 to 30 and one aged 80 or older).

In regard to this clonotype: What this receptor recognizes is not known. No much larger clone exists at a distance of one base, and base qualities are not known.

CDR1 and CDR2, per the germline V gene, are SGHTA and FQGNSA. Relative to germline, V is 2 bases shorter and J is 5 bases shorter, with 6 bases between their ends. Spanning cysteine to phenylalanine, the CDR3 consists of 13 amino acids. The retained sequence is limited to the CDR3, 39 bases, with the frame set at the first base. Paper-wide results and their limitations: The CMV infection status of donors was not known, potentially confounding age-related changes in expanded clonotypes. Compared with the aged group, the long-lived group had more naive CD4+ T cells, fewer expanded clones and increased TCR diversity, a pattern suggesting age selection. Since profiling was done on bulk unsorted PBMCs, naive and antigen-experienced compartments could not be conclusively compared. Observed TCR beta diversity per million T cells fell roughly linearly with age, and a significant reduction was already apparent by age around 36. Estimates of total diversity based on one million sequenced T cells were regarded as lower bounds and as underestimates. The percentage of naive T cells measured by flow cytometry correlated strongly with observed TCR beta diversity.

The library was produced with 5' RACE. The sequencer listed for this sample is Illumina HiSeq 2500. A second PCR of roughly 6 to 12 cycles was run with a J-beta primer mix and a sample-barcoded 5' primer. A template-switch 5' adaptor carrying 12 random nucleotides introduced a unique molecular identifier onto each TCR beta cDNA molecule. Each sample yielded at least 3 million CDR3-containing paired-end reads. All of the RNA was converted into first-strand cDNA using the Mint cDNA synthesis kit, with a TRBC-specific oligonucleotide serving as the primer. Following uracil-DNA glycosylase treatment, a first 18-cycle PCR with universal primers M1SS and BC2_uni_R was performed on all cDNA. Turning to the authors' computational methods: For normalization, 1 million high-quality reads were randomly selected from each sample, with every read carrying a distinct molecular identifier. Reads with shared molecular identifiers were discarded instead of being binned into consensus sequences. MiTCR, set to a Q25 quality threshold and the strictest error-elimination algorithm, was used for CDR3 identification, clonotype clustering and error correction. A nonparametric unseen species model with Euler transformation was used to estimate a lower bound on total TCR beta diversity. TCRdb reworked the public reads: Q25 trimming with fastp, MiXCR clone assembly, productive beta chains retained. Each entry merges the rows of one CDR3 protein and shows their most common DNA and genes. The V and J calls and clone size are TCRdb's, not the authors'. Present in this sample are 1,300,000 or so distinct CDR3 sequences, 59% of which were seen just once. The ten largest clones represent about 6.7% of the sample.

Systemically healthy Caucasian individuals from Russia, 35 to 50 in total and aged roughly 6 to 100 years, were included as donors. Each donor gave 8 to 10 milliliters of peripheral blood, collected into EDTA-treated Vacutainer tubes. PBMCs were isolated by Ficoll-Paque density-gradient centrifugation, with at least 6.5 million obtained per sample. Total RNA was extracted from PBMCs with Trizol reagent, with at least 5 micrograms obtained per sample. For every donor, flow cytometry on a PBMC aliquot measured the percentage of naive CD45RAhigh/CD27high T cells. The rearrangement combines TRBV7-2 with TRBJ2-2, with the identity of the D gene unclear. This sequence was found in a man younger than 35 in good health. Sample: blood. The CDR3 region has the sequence CASSLHPTGELFF. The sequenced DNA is TGTGCCAGCAGCTTACATCCGACCGGGGAGCTGTTTTTT.